The 32 T cell receptor beta chains reported below all come from one sample, sequenced in a study of blood T cell repertoires in COVID-19. The method was immunoSEQ multiplex PCR; TCRdb's version includes in-frame clones alone and lacks a portion of them. Of approximately 62,000 clones listed, roughly four fifths are singletons. What was sequenced was peripheral blood. The receptors were gathered from a woman between 45 and 60 years old with active or convalescent COVID-19.

The chain is built from TRBV3-1 (or the pseudogene TRBV3-2) and TRBJ2-1; D is possibly TRBD1 (5 bases). Germline-derived CDR1 and CDR2 are LGHDT and YNNKEL (reference sequence). V lost 1 base and J lost 8, with 9 bases in between. The CDR3 contains 13 residues. The CDR3 DNA reads as TGTGCCAGCAGCCAAGCAGGGAACGATGAGCAGTTCTTC. This translates into CASSQAGNDEQFF.

This chain uses TRBV30 with TRBJ2-1; 14 bases map to TRBD2. The V gene end was trimmed by 3 bases and the J gene end by 8 bases; junction bases not matched to a gene: 9. The CDR3 sequence is 16 residues long. CDR1 GTSNPN and CDR2 SVGIG come from the germline V gene (reference sequence). The CDR3 protein is CAWRRKTSGRAHEQFF. The CDR3 DNA is TGTGCCTGGAGGAGAAAGACTAGCGGGAGGGCACATGAGCAGTTCTTC. The full variable domain, with the rest looked up from reference TRBV30 and TRBJ2-1, is SQTIHQWPATLVQPVGSPLSLECTVEGTSNPNLYWYRQAAGRGLQLLFYSVGIGQISSEVPQNLSASRPQDRQFILSSKKLLLSDSGFYLCAWRRKTSGRAHEQFFGPGTRLTVL.

The J gene is TRBJ1-2, the V gene TRBV9; 7 nucleotides agree with TRBD1. This CDR3 has 16 amino acids. Germline trimming cut 0 bases from V and 2 bases from J; bases unmatched to any gene: 7. CDR1 and CDR2 from the germline V gene are SGDLS and YYNGEE. The DNA for the CDR3 is TGTGCCAGCAGCGTAGTAGGAGACAGGGCCAACTATGGCTACACCTTC. Protein sequence: CASSVVGDRANYGYTF.

In this sample, this clone turned up once. The chain joins TRBV30 to TRBJ1-2, with D perhaps matching TRBD1 (5 bases). CDR1 is GTSNPN and CDR2 is SVGIG in the germline V gene (reference sequence). CDR3 length equals 11 residues. V lost 2 bases and J 10 bases, leaving 11 bases between the germline ends. CDR3 sequence reads: CAWSKGWVYTF. For the CDR3, the DNA is TGTGCCTGGAGTAAGGGGTGGGTCTACACCTTC.

The CDR3 loop is CAWSRLAGLETQYF. The CDR3 coding sequence is TGTGCCTGGAGTCGACTAGCGGGATTAGAGACCCAGTACTTC. The rearrangement joins TRBV30 to TRBJ2-5; 11 bases fit TRBD2. J gave up 4 bases and V 2 bases, and 3 bases lay outside the gene matches. Germline CDR1 GTSNPN, CDR2 SVGIG (reference sequence). The CDR3 sequence is 14 residues long.

V gene TRBV6-2 or TRBV6-3 combines with J gene TRBJ2-7; D gene ambiguous. The CDR3 length is 14 residues. The V end was cut by 1 base, the J end by 4 bases, with 11 bases between. The germline V gene encodes CDR1 MNHEY and CDR2 SVGEGT. CDR3 bases: TGTGCCAGCAGTTACTTGGCTTCATCATACGAGCAGTACTTC. Encoded protein: CASSYLASSYEQYF.

The CDR3: CASSNTGFLGGNTIYF. The DNA of the CDR3 is TGTGCCAGCAGCAATACAGGCTTCCTTGGTGGAAACACCATATATTTT. This rearrangement joins TRBV9 to TRBJ1-3; a possible D gene is TRBD1 (5 bases). Germline CDR1 reads SGDLS; CDR2 reads YYNGEE. The CDR3 runs 16 residues. V was clipped by 4 bases and J by 3 bases, with 17 bases between them.

The J gene is TRBJ1-4, the V gene TRBV19; 8 bases are a match to TRBD1. The germline gives CDR1 LNHDA, CDR2 SQIVND (reference sequence). The CDR3 is 15 amino acids. The V segment lost 5 bases and the J segment 3 bases; nucleotides outside the gene matches: 5. CDR3 sequence (DNA): TGTGCCAGTAGTGTCAGGGGGCGGCCTAATGAAAAACTGTTTTTT. Protein sequence: CASSVRGRPNEKLFF.

The chain joins TRBV2 to TRBJ2-7, with 9 bases lining up with TRBD1. Germline lookup yields CDR1 SNHLY and CDR2 FYNNEI. The CDR3 covers 15 residues. V trimming: 5 bases; J trimming: 1 base; junction bases outside the gene matches: 6. CDR3 sequence (DNA): TGTGCCAGCAGTTACCCCGGGACAGGGTCCTACGAGCAGTACTTC. Translating gives CASSYPGTGSYEQYF.

This chain links TRBV6-5 with TRBJ2-1; 11 bases are a match to TRBD2. J lost 2 bases, V lost 9 bases, and 6 bases had no gene match. This CDR3 is 15 amino acids long. Per the germline V gene, CDR1 is MNHEY and CDR2 is SVGAGI. The chain's CDR3 is CASRLAGNPYNEQFF. The CDR3 coding sequence is TGTGCCAGTCGACTAGCGGGGAATCCCTACAATGAGCAGTTCTTC.

V usage is TRBV6-5 and J usage is TRBJ1-1, with TRBD1 identical over 8 bases. CDR1 MNHEY and CDR2 SVGAGI come from the germline V gene. The CDR3 runs 12 residues. Trimming cost V 2 bases and J 9 bases; bases outside gene matches: 2. The CDR3 is CASSYRDRKAFF. The CDR3 DNA sequence: TGTGCCAGCAGTTACCGGGACAGGAAAGCTTTCTTT.

The rearrangement joins TRBV29-1 to TRBJ2-3; 12 bases agree with TRBD2. Unmatched junction bases numbered 18, after V lost 1 base and J lost 4 bases. Germline CDR1 reads SQVTM; CDR2 reads ANQGSEA. The length of the CDR3 is 20 residues. CDR3 amino acids: CSVEGAPSGRALGQADTQYF. CDR3 in DNA: TGCAGCGTTGAAGGGGCGCCTAGCGGGAGGGCCCTCGGACAGGCAGATACGCAGTATTTT.

In nucleotides, the CDR3 is TGTGCCAGCAGCCCCTTGGCGCGGAGGGGCTCCTACGAGCAGTACTTC. The encoded protein is CASSPLARRGSYEQYF. This chain connects TRBV11-2 to TRBJ2-7; possibly TRBD2 for D (6 bases). The ends were cut back, 5 bases at V and 0 bases at J, with 17 bases in the middle. CDR1 SGHAT and CDR2 FQNNGV come from the germline V gene. This CDR3 spans 16 amino acids.

This chain uses TRBV15 with TRBJ1-1; a weak D match, TRBD1 (5 bases). In germline, CDR1 is LNHNV, CDR2 YYDKDF (reference sequence). The V gene lost 3 bases and the J gene lost 1 base, with 12 bases spanning the gap. This CDR3 spans 15 amino acids. CDR3 in amino acids: CATSSRRGTNTEAFF. CDR3 bases: TGTGCCACCAGCAGTAGAAGGGGAACGAACACTGAAGCTTTCTTT.

CDR3 loop: CSASFGTEAYEQYF. CDR3 bases: TGCAGTGCTAGTTTCGGGACAGAGGCCTACGAGCAGTACTTC. This chain joins TRBV20-1 and TRBJ2-7; 7 positions agree with TRBD1. This CDR3 is built from 14 residues. Germline CDR1 reads DFQATT; CDR2 reads SNEGSKA (reference sequence). The ends lost 3 bases at V and 2 bases at J; junction bases unmatched: 7.

DNA of the CDR3: TGTGCCAGCAGTCCCGACAGTGAAAAACTGTTTTTT. Translating it yields CASSPDSEKLFF. The gene calls are TRBV27 and TRBJ1-4; possibly TRBD1 for D (5 bases). The V and J ends lost 5 bases and 7 bases respectively, with 8 bases between them. CDR3 length: 12 residues. CDR1 is MNHEY and CDR2 is SMNVEV in the germline V gene (reference sequence).

This chain connects TRBV18 to TRBJ1-1; possibly TRBD1 for D (6 bases). The CDR3 extends over 14 amino acids. Per germline, CDR1 KGHSH and CDR2 LQKENI. Trimming removed 2 bases at V and 1 base at J, with 8 bases between. The CDR3 DNA is TGTGCCAGCTCACCAGTACAGGGGAACACTGAAGCTTTCTTT. Encoded protein: CASSPVQGNTEAFF.

This chain joins TRBV21-1 and TRBJ1-3. TRBV21-1 is a pseudogene. The CDR3 is 14 amino acids. CDR3 coding DNA: TGTGCCAGCAGCTTCGGGAGGTGCTCAGACACCATATATTTT. Encoded protein: CASSFGRCSDTIYF.

CDR3 sequence (DNA): TGTGCCAGCAGCCCTAGGGCTGGGGGGGGCAATGAGCAGTTCTTC. Protein product: CASSPRAGGGNEQFF. V is TRBV7-2 and J is TRBJ2-1, with 7 bases lining up with TRBD2. Germline V gives CDR1 SGHTA, CDR2 FQGNSA. This CDR3 is built from 15 residues. Trimming cost V 5 bases and J 6 bases; bases outside gene matches: 10.

This rearrangement joins TRBV6-6 to TRBJ2-7; possibly TRBD2 for D (6 bases). The CDR3 length is 14 residues. The germline V gene encodes CDR1 MNHNY and CDR2 SVGAGI (reference sequence). Deletions cut 0 bases from V and 5 bases from J, with 11 bases between. The CDR3 is CASSYSGGVNEQYF. The CDR3 coding sequence is TGTGCCAGCAGTTACTCAGGAGGGGTCAACGAGCAGTACTTC.

In its sample, this clone ranks as medium-sized. The V call is TRBV2, the J call TRBJ1-2, with a weak D call TRBD1 (5 bases). Germline lookup yields CDR1 SNHLY and CDR2 FYNNEI. CDR3 length: 13 amino acids. V lost 8 bases and J lost 4, with 14 bases in between. CDR3 in DNA: TGTGCCAGCCACCGGACGGGACTCTATGGCTACACCTTC. Translating it yields CASHRTGLYGYTF.

The chain uses TRBV10-3 and TRBJ1-3, with no clear D. This CDR3 comprises 14 residues. V shed 4 bases and J shed 0 bases, with 7 bases lying between them. Germline V gene sequence: CDR1 ENHRY, CDR2 SYGVKD. The DNA for the CDR3 is TGTGCCATCAGTGTGGCAGGCTCTGGAAACACCATATATTTT. It yields the protein CAISVAGSGNTIYF.

This clone was observed at least ten times. The CDR3 region has the DNA TGTGCCAGCAGCTTAACAGGGATCCCATATGGCTACACCTTC. This gives the protein CASSLTGIPYGYTF. This rearrangement joins TRBV7-2 to TRBJ1-2, with a tentative D call TRBD1 (6 bases). V was pared by 2 bases and J by 5 bases, with 12 bases between. Germline lookup yields CDR1 SGHTA and CDR2 FQGNSA. The CDR3 is made up of 14 amino acids.

CDR3 bases: TGCGCCAGCAGGCCCACGAACAGGGAATCCACTGAAGCTTTCTTT. Protein sequence: CASRPTNRESTEAFF. The chain has TRBV10-2 and TRBJ1-1, with a tentative D call TRBD1 (6 bases). Germline CDR1 reads WSHSY; CDR2 reads SAAADI. V was pared by 6 bases and J by 4 bases, with 18 bases between. This CDR3 region has 15 residues.

Of note for this clone: Germline and junction disagree at one end, which may indicate a read error. Other DNA sequences within the sample encode an identical CDR3. This chain links TRBV15 with TRBJ1-5, with TRBD1 as a possible D gene (6 bases). CDR3 size: 15 residues. Germline V gene data show CDR1 as LNHNV and CDR2 as YYDKDF (reference sequence). CDR3 sequence: CATSRGGGGIKPQHF. DNA of the CDR3: TGTGCCACTAGCAGAGGGGGAGGTGGGATCAAGCCCCAGCATTTT.

This clone was seen a few times. The genes are TRBV24-1 and TRBJ1-2; D is perhaps TRBD1 (5 bases). Germline CDR1 reads KGHDR; CDR2 reads SFDVKD. The CDR3 consists of 15 residues. Trimming shortened V by 10 bases and J by 2 bases, and 19 bases separated the two germline ends. CDR3 amino acids: CATSQRAGKNYGYTF. The CDR3 DNA reads TGTGCCACTTCCCAGCGGGCAGGGAAGAACTATGGCTACACCTTC.

The chain recombines TRBV14 with TRBJ1-6, with 7 bases matching TRBD1. V shed 3 bases, J shed 7 bases, and the junction held 0 bases outside the gene matches. The CDR3 extends over 13 amino acids. CDR1 SGHDN and CDR2 FVKESK come from the germline V gene. The CDR3 is CASSQGQNSPLHF. The CDR3 nucleotides are TGTGCCAGCAGCCAGGGACAGAATTCACCCCTCCACTTT.

The chain links TRBV2 to TRBJ2-7; tentative D call: TRBD1 (6 bases). CDR1 is SNHLY, CDR2 FYNNEI, per germline. The CDR3 covers 14 residues. V shed 5 bases and J shed 5 bases, with 16 bases lying between them. The CDR3 protein is CASSKNRVGDEQYF. In DNA, the CDR3 is TGTGCCAGCAGTAAGAACAGGGTCGGGGACGAGCAGTACTTC.

This clone was found a few times. This chain joins TRBV11-2 and TRBJ2-2, with 8 bases identical to TRBD2. V shed 5 bases, J shed 3 bases, and the junction held 8 bases outside the gene matches. CDR3 size: 16 residues. Germline loops: CDR1 SGHAT, CDR2 FQNNGV. The CDR3 bases are TGTGCCAGCAGCATTATAGCGGGAAAAGACACCGGGGAGCTGTTTTTT. It translates to CASSIIAGKDTGELFF. Full variable domain (remainder filled in from reference TRBV11-2 and TRBJ2-2): EAGVAQSPRYKIIEKRQSVAFWCNPISGHATLYWYQQILGQGPKLLIQFQNNGVVDDSQLPKDRFSAERLKGVDSTLKIQPAKLEDSAVYLCASSIIAGKDTGELFFGEGSRLTVL.

The J gene is TRBJ1-4, the V gene TRBV19, with 7 positions matching TRBD1. Germline values: CDR1 LNHDA, CDR2 SQIVND (reference sequence). Germline trimming cut 5 bases from V and 7 bases from J; bases unmatched to any gene: 13. The CDR3 has 16 amino acids. The CDR3, as DNA: TGTGCCAGTAGTGCTGCATTGACAGGGATAATTGAAAAACTGTTTTTT. Amino acids: CASSAALTGIIEKLFF.

This sequence joins TRBV15 and TRBJ1-1, with TRBD1 as a possible D gene (5 bases). Trimming shortened V by 0 bases and J by 4 bases, and 9 bases separated the two germline ends. There are 14 residues in the CDR3. Germline CDR1 is LNHNV and CDR2 is YYDKDF (reference sequence). CDR3 coding DNA: TGTGCCACCAGCAGAGACAGGGATGGCACTGAAGCTTTCTTT. It codes for CATSRDRDGTEAFF.

V and J are TRBV15 and TRBJ2-3; 9 bases are shared with TRBD1. CDR1 and CDR2 from the germline V gene are LNHNV and YYDKDF (reference sequence). This CDR3 has 16 residues. Trimming took 0 bases from V and 1 from J; bases not matched to a gene: 2. CDR3 protein: CATSRDRTGGTDTQYF. DNA for the CDR3: TGTGCCACCAGCAGAGATAGGACAGGGGGCACAGATACGCAGTATTTT.